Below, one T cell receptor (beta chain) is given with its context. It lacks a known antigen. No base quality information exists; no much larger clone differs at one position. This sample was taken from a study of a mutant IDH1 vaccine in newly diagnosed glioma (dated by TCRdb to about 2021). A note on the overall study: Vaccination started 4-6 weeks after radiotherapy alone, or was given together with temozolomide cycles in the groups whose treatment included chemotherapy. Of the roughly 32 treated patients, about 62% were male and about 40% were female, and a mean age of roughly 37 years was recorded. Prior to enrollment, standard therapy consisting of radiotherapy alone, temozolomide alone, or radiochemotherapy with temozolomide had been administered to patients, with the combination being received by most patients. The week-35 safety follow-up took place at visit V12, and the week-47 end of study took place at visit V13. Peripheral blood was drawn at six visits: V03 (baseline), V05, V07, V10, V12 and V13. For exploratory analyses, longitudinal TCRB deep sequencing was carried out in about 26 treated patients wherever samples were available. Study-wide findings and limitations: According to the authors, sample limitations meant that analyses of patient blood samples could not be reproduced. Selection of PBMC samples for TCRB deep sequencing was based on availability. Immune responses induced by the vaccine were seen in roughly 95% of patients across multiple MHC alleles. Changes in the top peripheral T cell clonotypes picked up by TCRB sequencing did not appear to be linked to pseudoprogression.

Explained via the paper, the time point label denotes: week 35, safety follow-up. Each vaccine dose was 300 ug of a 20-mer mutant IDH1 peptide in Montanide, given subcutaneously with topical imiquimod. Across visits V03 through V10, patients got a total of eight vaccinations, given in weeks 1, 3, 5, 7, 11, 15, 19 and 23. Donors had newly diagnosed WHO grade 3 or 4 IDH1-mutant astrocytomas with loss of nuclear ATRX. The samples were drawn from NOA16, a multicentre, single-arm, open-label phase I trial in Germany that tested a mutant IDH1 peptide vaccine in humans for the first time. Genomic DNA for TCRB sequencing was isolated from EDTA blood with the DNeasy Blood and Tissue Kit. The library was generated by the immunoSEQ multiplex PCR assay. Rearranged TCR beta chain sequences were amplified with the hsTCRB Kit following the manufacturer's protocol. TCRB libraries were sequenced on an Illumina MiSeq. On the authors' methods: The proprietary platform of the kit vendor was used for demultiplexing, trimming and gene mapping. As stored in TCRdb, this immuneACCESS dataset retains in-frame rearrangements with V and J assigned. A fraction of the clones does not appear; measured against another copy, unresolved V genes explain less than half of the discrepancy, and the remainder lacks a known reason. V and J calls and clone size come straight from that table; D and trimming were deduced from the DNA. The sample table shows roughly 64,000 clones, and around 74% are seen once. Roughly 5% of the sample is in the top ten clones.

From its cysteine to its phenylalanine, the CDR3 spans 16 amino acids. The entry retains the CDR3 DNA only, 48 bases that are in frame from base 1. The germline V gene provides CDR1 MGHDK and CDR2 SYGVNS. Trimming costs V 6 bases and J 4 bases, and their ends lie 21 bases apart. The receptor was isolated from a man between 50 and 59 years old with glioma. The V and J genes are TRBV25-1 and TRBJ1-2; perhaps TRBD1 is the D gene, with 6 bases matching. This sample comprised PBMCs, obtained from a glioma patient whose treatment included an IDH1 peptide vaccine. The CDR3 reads CASSPKGGQGVYGYTF. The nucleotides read TGTGCCAGCAGCCCTAAGGGGGGGCAGGGTGTCTATGGCTACACCTTC.